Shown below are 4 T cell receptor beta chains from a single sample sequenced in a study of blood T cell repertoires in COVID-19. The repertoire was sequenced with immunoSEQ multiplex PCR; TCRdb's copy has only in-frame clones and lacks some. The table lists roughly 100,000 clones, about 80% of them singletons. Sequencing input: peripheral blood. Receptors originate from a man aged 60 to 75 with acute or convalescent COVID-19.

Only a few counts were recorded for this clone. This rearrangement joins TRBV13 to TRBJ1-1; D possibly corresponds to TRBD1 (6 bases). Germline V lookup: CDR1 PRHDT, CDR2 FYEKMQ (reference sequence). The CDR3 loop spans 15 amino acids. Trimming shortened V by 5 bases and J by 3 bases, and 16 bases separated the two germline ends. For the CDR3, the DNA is TGTGCCAGCAGCCTTGGACCGGCAGGGGACACTGAAGCTTTCTTT. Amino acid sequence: CASSLGPAGDTEAFF.

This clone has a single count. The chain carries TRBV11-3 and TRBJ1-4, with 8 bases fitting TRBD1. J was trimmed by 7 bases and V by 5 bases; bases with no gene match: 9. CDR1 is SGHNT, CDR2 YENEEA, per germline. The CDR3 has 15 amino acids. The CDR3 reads CASSPHRGISEKLFF. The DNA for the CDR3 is TGTGCCAGCAGCCCGCACAGGGGGATCAGTGAAAAACTGTTTTTT.

CDR3 DNA sequence: TGTGCCAGCTCGGACATTCACGAGCAGTACGTC. This encodes CASSDIHEQYV. The rearrangement uses TRBV6-5 and TRBJ2-7; maybe TRBD1 (5 bases). This CDR3 is 11 amino acids long. Trimming shortened V by 8 bases and J by 5 bases, and 10 bases separated the two germline ends. Germline V gene sequence: CDR1 MNHEY, CDR2 SVGAGI.

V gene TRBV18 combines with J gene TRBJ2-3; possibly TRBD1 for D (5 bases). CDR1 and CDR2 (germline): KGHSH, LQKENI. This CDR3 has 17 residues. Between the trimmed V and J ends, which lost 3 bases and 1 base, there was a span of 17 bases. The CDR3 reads CASSPSEARAGTDTQYF. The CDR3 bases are TGTGCCAGCTCACCCTCCGAAGCCAGGGCGGGCACAGATACGCAGTATTTT.